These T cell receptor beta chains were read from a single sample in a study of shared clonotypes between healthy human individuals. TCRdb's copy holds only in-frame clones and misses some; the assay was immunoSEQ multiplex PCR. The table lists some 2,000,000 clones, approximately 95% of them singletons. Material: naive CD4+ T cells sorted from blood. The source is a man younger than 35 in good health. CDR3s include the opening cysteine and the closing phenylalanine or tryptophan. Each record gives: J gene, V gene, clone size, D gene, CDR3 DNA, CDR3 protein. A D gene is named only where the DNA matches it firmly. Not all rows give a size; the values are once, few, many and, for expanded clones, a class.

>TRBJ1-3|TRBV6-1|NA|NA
TGTGCCAGCAGTGAAGTGGCGGGTGCGGGAAACACCATATATTTT
CASSEVAGAGNTIYF
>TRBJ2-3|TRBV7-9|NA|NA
TGTGCCAGCAGCAGTCGACAGTCATCAGAACTCGCAGATACGCAGTATTTT
CASSSRQSSELADTQYF
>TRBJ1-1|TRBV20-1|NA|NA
TGCAGGGGTACTGAAGCTTTCTTT
CRGTEAFF
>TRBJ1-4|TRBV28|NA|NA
TGTGCCAGCAGTTTGCCCGGGACCAGTAATGAAAAACTGTTTTTT
CASSLPGTSNEKLFF
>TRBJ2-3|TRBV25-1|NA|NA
TGTGCCAGCAGTCCGGGACGCTACACAGATACGCAGTATTTT
CASSPGRYTDTQYF
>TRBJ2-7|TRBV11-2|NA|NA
TGTGCCAGCAGCGAACCTTACGAGCAGTACTTC
CASSEPYEQYF
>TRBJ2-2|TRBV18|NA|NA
TGTGCCAGCTCACCAAGGCCCAAGATCGGGACCGGGGAGCTGTTTTTT
CASSPRPKIGTGELFF
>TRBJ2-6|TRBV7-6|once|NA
TGTGCCAGCAGCTTAGTAACGGGGTATACTGGGGCCAACGTCCTGACTTTC
CASSLVTGYTGANVLTF
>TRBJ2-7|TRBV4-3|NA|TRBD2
TGCGCCAGCAGCCAACAACACCTAGCGGGTGGTAGGTACTTC
CASSQQHLAGGRYF
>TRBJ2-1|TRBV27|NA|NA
TGTGCCAGCAACCCTCTCCGGGCGCACGATGAGCAGTTCTTC
CASNPLRAHDEQFF
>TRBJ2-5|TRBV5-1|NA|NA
TGCGCCAGCAGCCTGCGGGCACGCCGCCAAGAGACCCAGTACTTC
CASSLRARRQETQYF
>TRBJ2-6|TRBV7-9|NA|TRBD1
TGTGCCAGCACCGAACAGGGGGCAGGGGCCAACGTCCTGACTTTC
CASTEQGAGANVLTF
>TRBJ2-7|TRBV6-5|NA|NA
TGTGCCAGCAGTTACTTGGCAGACTGGGGTAGCGAGCAGTACTTC
CASSYLADWGSEQYF
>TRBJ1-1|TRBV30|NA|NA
TGTGCCTGGAGGGGCCCCGGGAGTGCCGCTGAAGCTTTCTTT
CAWRGPGSAAEAFF
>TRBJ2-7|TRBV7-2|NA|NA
TGTGCCAGCAGCTTAGTATCCTCCCCGGGCCGCTCCTACGAGCAGTACTTC
CASSLVSSPGRSYEQYF
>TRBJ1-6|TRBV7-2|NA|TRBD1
TGTGCCAGCAGCACTACTGACAGGGGGCTCTATAATTCACCCCTCCACTTT
CASSTTDRGLYNSPLHF
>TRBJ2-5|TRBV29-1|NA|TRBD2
TGCAGCGTTGTCACTAGCGGGGGCCTGTACCAAGAGACCCAGTACTTC
CSVVTSGGLYQETQYF
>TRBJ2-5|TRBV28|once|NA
TGTGCCAGCCTCTTGGGCGGGGAGACCCAAGAGACCCAGTACTTC
CASLLGGETQETQYF
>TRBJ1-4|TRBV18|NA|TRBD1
TGTGCCAGCTCGCCGACGACAGGGGGTATTAATGAAAAACTGTTTTTT
CASSPTTGGINEKLFF
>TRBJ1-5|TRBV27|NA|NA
TGTGCCAGCAGTCCCCAGTATAGCAATCAGCCCCAGCATTTT
CASSPQYSNQPQHF
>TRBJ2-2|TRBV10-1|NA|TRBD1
TGCGCCAGCAGTGAACAAGGACAGGGTCTTTTCACCGGGGAGCTGTTTTTT
CASSEQGQGLFTGELFF
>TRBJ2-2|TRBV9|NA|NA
TGTGCCAGCAGCGTAGGTGCAGGGGGGGACACCGGGGAGCTGTTTTTT
CASSVGAGGDTGELFF
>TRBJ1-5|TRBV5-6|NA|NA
TGTGCCAGCAGCCCCTCGACAGGCCTCAATCAGCCCCAGCATTTT
CASSPSTGLNQPQHF
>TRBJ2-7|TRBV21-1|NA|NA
TGTGCCAGCAGCAAAGTTTATCCCTACATCTACGAGCAGTACTTC
CASSKVYPYIYEQYF
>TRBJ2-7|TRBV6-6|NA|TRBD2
TGTGCCAGCAGTTACCCCGGCGGCGGGAGGTACGAGCAGTACTTC
CASSYPGGGRYEQYF
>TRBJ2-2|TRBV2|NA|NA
TGTGCCAGCAGAGGGACGAACACCGGGGAGCTGTTTTTT
CASRGTNTGELFF
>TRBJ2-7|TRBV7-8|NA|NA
TGTGCCAGCAGCTTCCCCCCAGGCGAGCAGTACTTC
CASSFPPGEQYF
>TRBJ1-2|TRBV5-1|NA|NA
TGCGCCAGCAGCTTGGGCCCTAACTATGGCTACACCTTC
CASSLGPNYGYTF
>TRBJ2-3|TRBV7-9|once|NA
TGTGCCAGCAGCTCGTTGGCAGGCACAGATACGCAGTATTTT
CASSSLAGTDTQYF
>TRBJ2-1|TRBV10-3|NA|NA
TGTGCCACCAGGGGAGACAACAATGAGCAGTTCTTC
CATRGDNNEQFF
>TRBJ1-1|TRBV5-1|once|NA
TGCGCCAGCAGCCATCCCGGGGGAGCCACTGAAGCTTTCTTT
CASSHPGGATEAFF
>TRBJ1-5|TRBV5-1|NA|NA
TGCGCCAGCAGCTTGGGGGACACTCATCAGCCCCAGCATTTT
CASSLGDTHQPQHF
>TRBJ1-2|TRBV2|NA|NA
TGTGCCAGCAAGAGAACGGGTCTTAACTATGGCTACACCTTC
CASKRTGLNYGYTF
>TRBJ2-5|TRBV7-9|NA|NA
TGTGCCAGCAGCTTAGCGCTGGTTCAAGAGACCCAGTACTTC
CASSLALVQETQYF
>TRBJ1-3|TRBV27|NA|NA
TGTGCCAGCAGTTTACTCCGTGGAAACACCATATATTTT
CASSLLRGNTIYF
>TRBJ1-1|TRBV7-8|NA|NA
TGTGCCAGCAGCCCAGGGACCTACACTGAAGCTTTCTTT
CASSPGTYTEAFF
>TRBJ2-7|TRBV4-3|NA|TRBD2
TGCGCCAGCAGCCCGGGACTAGCGGGAGAGGCGGACGAGCAGTACTTC
CASSPGLAGEADEQYF
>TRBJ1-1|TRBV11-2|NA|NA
TGTGCCAGCAGAGGACAGGAAGCTTTCTTT
CASRGQEAFF
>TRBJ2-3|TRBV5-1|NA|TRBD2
TGCGCCAGCAGCTCAGGACTAGCGGGAGTAGATACGCAGTATTTT
CASSSGLAGVDTQYF
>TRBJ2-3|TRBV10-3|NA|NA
TGTGCCATCAGTGCCACCCGTGGGGAACTCACAGATACGCAGTATTTT
CAISATRGELTDTQYF
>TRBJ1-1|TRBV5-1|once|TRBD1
TGCGCCAGCGGGCCTGGGACAGCGAACACTGAAGCTTTCTTT
CASGPGTANTEAFF
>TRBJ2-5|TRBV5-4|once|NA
TGTGCCAGCAGCTTCAGGACCGAAGAGACCCAGTACTTC
CASSFRTEETQYF
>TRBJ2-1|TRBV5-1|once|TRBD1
TGCGCCAGCAGCTCAACCGGGACAGTCGACAATGAGCAGTTCTTC
CASSSTGTVDNEQFF
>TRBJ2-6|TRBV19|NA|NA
TGTGCCAGTAGTATACAGGGATCCTCTGGGGCCAACGTCCTGACTTTC
CASSIQGSSGANVLTF
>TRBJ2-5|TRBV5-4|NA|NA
TGTGCCAGCAGCACCGTATGGACGGGCACACCACAAGAGACCCAGTACTTC
CASSTVWTGTPQETQYF
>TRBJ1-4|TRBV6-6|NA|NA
TGTGCCAGCAGTTACTTTCAGGGCGAAAAACTGTTTTTT
CASSYFQGEKLFF
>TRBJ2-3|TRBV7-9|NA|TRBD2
TGTGCCAGCAGCTCCGGTAGCGGGGGAAGCACAGATACGCAGTATTTT
CASSSGSGGSTDTQYF
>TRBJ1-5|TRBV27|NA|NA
TGTGCCAGCAGTGGATCGTACTATCAGCCCCAGCATTTT
CASSGSYYQPQHF
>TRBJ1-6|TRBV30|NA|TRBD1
TGTGCCTGGACTTTGTGGACAGGAAGGAGCTCCTATAATTCACCCCTCCACTTT
CAWTLWTGRSSYNSPLHF
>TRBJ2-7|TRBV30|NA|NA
TGTGCCTGGAGCGGGGGAACGAGGGCCGGCGAGCAGTACTTC
CAWSGGTRAGEQYF
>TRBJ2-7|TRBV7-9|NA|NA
TGTGCCAGCAGCCTCACAGGGTCCGAGCAGTACTTC
CASSLTGSEQYF
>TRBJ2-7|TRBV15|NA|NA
TGTGCCACCAGCAGAGAAGGACCCTACGAGCAGTACTTC
CATSREGPYEQYF